In its sample, the clone carrying this T cell receptor (beta chain) was seen a few times. Antigen unknown. This specimen comes from a study of post-analysis software for immune sequencing data. Overall study: Relapsing-remitting, secondary progressive and progressive-relapsing forms of multiple sclerosis all featured among disease courses. Overall study results and limits: In patients, about five TRBV segments were more frequent than in controls, with TRBV5-6, TRBV5-1 and TRBV20-1 among them. Samples from a shared batch, those prepared together, strongly co-clustered by F measure.

Germline CDR1 is SGHAT and CDR2 is FQNNGV. With 0 bases removed from V and 4 bases from J, the gap between germline ends came to 4 bases. The CDR3 consists of 12 residues. Sequencing libraries made from TCR beta cDNA carried unique molecular identifiers. TCRdb re-called the PCR reads with MiXCR, one entry per CDR3 protein. This sample carries around 710,000 distinct CDR3 sequences, under 60% of them seen once, and the ten largest clones take 4.9%. The clonotype was recovered from a girl aged 5-17 years with multiple sclerosis. The specimen sequenced was blood. This chain links TRBV11-2 with TRBJ2-7; the D is unclear. The CDR3 is CASSLENYEQYF. The CDR3, as DNA: TGTGCCAGCAGCTTAGAAAATTACGAGCAGTACTTC. The full variable domain, in which reference TRBV11-2 and TRBJ2-7 provide the parts outside the CDR3, is EAGVAQSPRYKIIEKRQSVAFWCNPISGHATLYWYQQILGQGPKLLIQFQNNGVVDDSQLPKDRFSAERLKGVDSTLKIQPAKLEDSAVYLCASSLENYEQYFGPGTRLTVT.